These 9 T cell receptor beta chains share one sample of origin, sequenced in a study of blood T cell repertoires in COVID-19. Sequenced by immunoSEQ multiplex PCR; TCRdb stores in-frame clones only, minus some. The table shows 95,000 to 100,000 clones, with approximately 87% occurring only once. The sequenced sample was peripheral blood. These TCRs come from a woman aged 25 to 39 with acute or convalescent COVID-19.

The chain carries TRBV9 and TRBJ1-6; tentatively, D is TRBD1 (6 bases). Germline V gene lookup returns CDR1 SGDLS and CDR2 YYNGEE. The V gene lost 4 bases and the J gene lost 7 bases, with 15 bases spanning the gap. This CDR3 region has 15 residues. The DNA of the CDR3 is TGTGCCAGCAGCTCACCGACAGGTATAAATTCACCCCTCCACTTT. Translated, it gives CASSSPTGINSPLHF. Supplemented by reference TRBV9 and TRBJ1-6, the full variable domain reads DSGVTQTPKHLITATGQRVTLRCSPRSGDLSVYWYQQSLDQGLQFLIQYYNGEERAKGNILERFSAQQFPDLHSELNLSSLELGDSALYFCASSSPTGINSPLHFGNGTRLTVT.

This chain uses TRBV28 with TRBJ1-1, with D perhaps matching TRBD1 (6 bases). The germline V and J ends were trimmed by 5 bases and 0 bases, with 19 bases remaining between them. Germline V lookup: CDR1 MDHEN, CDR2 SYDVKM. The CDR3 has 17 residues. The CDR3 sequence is CASSLSPGRDMNTEAFF. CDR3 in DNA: TGTGCCAGCAGTCTCAGTCCGGGGAGGGACATGAACACTGAAGCTTTCTTT.

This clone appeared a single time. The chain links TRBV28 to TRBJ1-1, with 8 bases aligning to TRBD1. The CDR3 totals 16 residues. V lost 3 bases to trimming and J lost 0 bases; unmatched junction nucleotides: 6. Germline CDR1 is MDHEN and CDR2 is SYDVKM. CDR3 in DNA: TGTGCCAGCAGTTTCCCCCGGACAGGGATGAACACTGAAGCTTTCTTT. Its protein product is CASSFPRTGMNTEAFF.

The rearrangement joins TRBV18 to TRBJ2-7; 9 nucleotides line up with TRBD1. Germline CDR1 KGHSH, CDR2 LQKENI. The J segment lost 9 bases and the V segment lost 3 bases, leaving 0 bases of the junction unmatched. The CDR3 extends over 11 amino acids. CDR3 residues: CASSPGQGQYF. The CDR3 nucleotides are TGTGCCAGCTCACCGGGACAGGGGCAGTACTTC.

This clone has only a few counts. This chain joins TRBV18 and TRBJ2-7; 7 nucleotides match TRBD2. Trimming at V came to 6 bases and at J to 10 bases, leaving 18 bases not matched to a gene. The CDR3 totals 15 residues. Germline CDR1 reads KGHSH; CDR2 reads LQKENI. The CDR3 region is CASSLGEGVRQNQYF. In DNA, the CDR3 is TGTGCCAGCTCCCTCGGGGAGGGCGTACGGCAGAACCAGTACTTC.

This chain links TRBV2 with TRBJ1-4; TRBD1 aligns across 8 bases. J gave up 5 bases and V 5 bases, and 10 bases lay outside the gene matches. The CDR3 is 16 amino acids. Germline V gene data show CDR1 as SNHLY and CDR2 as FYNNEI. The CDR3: CASSRDRSTGNEKLFF. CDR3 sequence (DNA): TGTGCCAGCAGTCGGGACAGGTCTACGGGGAATGAAAAACTGTTTTTT.

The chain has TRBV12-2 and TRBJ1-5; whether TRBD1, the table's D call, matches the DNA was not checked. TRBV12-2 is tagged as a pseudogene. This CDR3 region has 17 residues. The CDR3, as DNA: TGTGCAAGTCGCTTAGACAGGGGGCAATATCGGGATCAGCCCCAGCATTTT. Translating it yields CASRLDRGQYRDQPQHF.

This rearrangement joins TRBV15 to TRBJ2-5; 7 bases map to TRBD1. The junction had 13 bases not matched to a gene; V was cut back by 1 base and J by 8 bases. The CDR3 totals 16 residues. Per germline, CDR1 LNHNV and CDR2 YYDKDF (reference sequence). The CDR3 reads CATSRAQTGAAVTQYF. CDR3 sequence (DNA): TGTGCCACCAGCAGAGCCCAAACAGGGGCGGCGGTAACCCAGTACTTC.

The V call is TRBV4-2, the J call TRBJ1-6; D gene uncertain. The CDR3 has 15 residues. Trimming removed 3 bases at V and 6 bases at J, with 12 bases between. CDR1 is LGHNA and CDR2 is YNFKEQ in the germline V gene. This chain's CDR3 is CASSQEQLSNSPLHF. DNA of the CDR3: TGTGCCAGCAGCCAGGAGCAGCTATCTAATTCACCCCTCCACTTT.